This is a list of T cell receptor beta chains from one sample in a study of blood T cell repertoires in COVID-19. Sequenced by immunoSEQ multiplex PCR; TCRdb stores in-frame clones only, minus some. The data contain under 200,000 clones, about 88% of them singletons. Sequenced material: peripheral blood. The origin of the receptors is a man aged 40-50 years with active or convalescent COVID-19. CDR3s include the opening cysteine and the closing phenylalanine or tryptophan. D genes are given only for firm matches. Expanded clones are given a class, and other clones once, few, many or no size at all.

v_call: TRBV2; d_call: .; clone_size: once; j_call: TRBJ1-4; cdr3_aa: CASSEALPALFF; cdr3_nt: TGTGCCAGCAGTGAAGCGCTCCCCGCGCTGTTTTTT
v_call: TRBV7-8; d_call: .; clone_size: few; j_call: TRBJ2-7; cdr3_aa: CASSLIDEQYF; cdr3_nt: TGTGCCAGCAGCTTAATAGACGAGCAGTACTTC
v_call: TRBV7-9; d_call: .; clone_size: .; j_call: TRBJ1-3; cdr3_aa: CASSPRGLSSGNTIYF; cdr3_nt: TGTGCCAGCAGCCCCCGGGGGTTGAGCTCTGGAAACACCATATATTTT
v_call: TRBV7-3; d_call: TRBD2; clone_size: .; j_call: TRBJ2-3; cdr3_aa: CASSLRWLAGSTDTQYF; cdr3_nt: TGTGCCAGCAGCTTAAGGTGGCTAGCGGGGTCCACAGATACGCAGTATTTT
v_call: TRBV7-2; d_call: .; clone_size: once; j_call: TRBJ2-4; cdr3_aa: CASTFTGGNIQYF; cdr3_nt: TGTGCCAGCACCTTCACAGGAGGGAACATTCAGTACTTC
v_call: TRBV2; d_call: .; clone_size: .; j_call: TRBJ1-1; cdr3_aa: CASSVQKPMNTEAFF; cdr3_nt: TGTGCCAGCAGTGTACAGAAACCCATGAACACTGAAGCTTTCTTT
v_call: TRBV6-1; d_call: .; clone_size: .; j_call: TRBJ2-3; cdr3_aa: CASSEVRAASDTQYF; cdr3_nt: TGTGCCAGCAGTGAAGTGCGGGCAGCCTCAGATACGCAGTATTTT
v_call: TRBV15; d_call: .; clone_size: .; j_call: TRBJ2-2; cdr3_aa: CATSSGYTGELFF; cdr3_nt: TGTGCCACCTCGTCAGGGTACACCGGGGAGCTGTTTTTT
v_call: TRBV28; d_call: .; clone_size: .; j_call: TRBJ2-7; cdr3_aa: CASSPVQGYEQYF; cdr3_nt: TGTGCCAGCAGTCCCGTTCAGGGTTACGAGCAGTACTTC
v_call: TRBV5-1; d_call: .; clone_size: .; j_call: TRBJ2-7; cdr3_aa: CASSLGEGYEQYF; cdr3_nt: TGCGCCAGCAGCTTGGGAGAGGGCTACGAGCAGTACTTC
v_call: TRBV7-9; d_call: TRBD2; clone_size: .; j_call: TRBJ2-1; cdr3_aa: CASSQGLAELNEQFF; cdr3_nt: TGTGCCAGCAGCCAGGGACTAGCGGAGCTCAATGAGCAGTTCTTC
v_call: TRBV6-5; d_call: .; clone_size: .; j_call: TRBJ1-2; cdr3_aa: CASSPNTLEGYTF; cdr3_nt: TGTGCCAGCAGCCCCAATACTCTGGAGGGCTACACCTTC
v_call: TRBV5-6; d_call: .; clone_size: .; j_call: TRBJ2-3; cdr3_aa: CASSLAGDLSTDTQYF; cdr3_nt: TGTGCCAGCAGCCTCGCAGGGGACCTTAGCACAGATACGCAGTATTTT
v_call: TRBV3-1/TRBV3-2; d_call: .; clone_size: .; j_call: TRBJ1-1; cdr3_aa: CASSVHRALGTEAFF; cdr3_nt: TGTGCCAGCAGCGTACACAGGGCTCTGGGCACTGAAGCTTTCTTT
v_call: TRBV19; d_call: TRBD1; clone_size: .; j_call: TRBJ2-5; cdr3_aa: CASSYDTGVRKTQYF; cdr3_nt: TGTGCCAGTAGCTACGATACAGGGGTGCGGAAGACCCAGTACTTC
v_call: TRBV3-1/TRBV3-2; d_call: .; clone_size: few; j_call: TRBJ2-3; cdr3_aa: CASSRGDHTQYF; cdr3_nt: TGTGCCAGCAGCCGAGGCGACCATACGCAGTATTTT
v_call: TRBV27; d_call: TRBD1; clone_size: .; j_call: TRBJ2-2; cdr3_aa: CASSFIPGQGVPGELFF; cdr3_nt: TGTGCCAGCAGTTTTATCCCAGGACAGGGCGTTCCCGGGGAGCTGTTTTTT
v_call: TRBV12-5; d_call: .; clone_size: .; j_call: TRBJ1-5; cdr3_aa: CASGLGQASNQPQHF; cdr3_nt: TGTGCTAGTGGTTTGGGACAGGCCAGCAATCAGCCCCAGCATTTT
v_call: TRBV7-9; d_call: TRBD1; clone_size: .; j_call: TRBJ1-1; cdr3_aa: CASSLVLGDRGNTEAFF; cdr3_nt: TGTGCCAGCAGCTTAGTTTTGGGTGACAGGGGGAACACTGAAGCTTTCTTT
v_call: TRBV5-6; d_call: .; clone_size: .; j_call: TRBJ2-5; cdr3_aa: CASSFGGLQETQYF; cdr3_nt: TGTGCCAGCAGCTTCGGGGGGCTCCAAGAGACCCAGTACTTC
v_call: TRBV19; d_call: .; clone_size: .; j_call: TRBJ1-5; cdr3_aa: CASSIQGFNQPQHF; cdr3_nt: TGTGCCAGTAGTATCCAGGGTTTCAATCAGCCCCAGCATTTT
v_call: TRBV7-3; d_call: .; clone_size: .; j_call: TRBJ2-1; cdr3_aa: CASSQGHLNEQFF; cdr3_nt: TGTGCCAGCAGCCAGGGACACCTCAATGAGCAGTTCTTC
v_call: TRBV6-2/TRBV6-3; d_call: .; clone_size: .; j_call: TRBJ1-5; cdr3_aa: CASSGGAYNQPQHF; cdr3_nt: TGTGCCAGCAGCGGTGGGGCCTACAATCAGCCCCAGCATTTT
v_call: TRBV28; d_call: TRBD2; clone_size: .; j_call: TRBJ2-5; cdr3_aa: CASSLLSGLAGGLYQETQYF; cdr3_nt: TGTGCCAGCAGTTTATTGTCGGGACTAGCGGGAGGATTGTACCAAGAGACCCAGTACTTC
v_call: TRBV18; d_call: .; clone_size: .; j_call: TRBJ1-1; cdr3_aa: CASSPVRAGWGTVAFF; cdr3_nt: TGTGCCAGCTCACCAGTTAGGGCAGGGTGGGGGACTGTAGCTTTCTTT
v_call: TRBV5-1; d_call: .; clone_size: .; j_call: TRBJ1-1; cdr3_aa: CASSLRSNADTNTEAFF; cdr3_nt: TGCGCCAGCAGCTTGAGGTCTAATGCAGACACGAACACTGAAGCTTTCTTT
v_call: TRBV5-1; d_call: .; clone_size: .; j_call: TRBJ1-1; cdr3_aa: CASSPVPTGMNTEAFF; cdr3_nt: TGCGCCAGCAGCCCCGTTCCCACAGGGATGAACACTGAAGCTTTCTTT
v_call: TRBV5-5; d_call: TRBD1; clone_size: once; j_call: TRBJ2-2; cdr3_aa: CASSGGQEPYPTGELFF; cdr3_nt: TGTGCCAGCAGCGGGGGACAGGAGCCTTACCCCACCGGGGAGCTGTTTTTT
v_call: TRBV4-2; d_call: .; clone_size: .; j_call: TRBJ2-1; cdr3_aa: CASSPPGSYNEQFF; cdr3_nt: TGTGCCAGCAGCCCTCCGGGCTCCTACAATGAGCAGTTCTTC
v_call: TRBV6-5; d_call: .; clone_size: .; j_call: TRBJ1-2; cdr3_aa: CASSSFPGYGYTF; cdr3_nt: TGTGCCAGCAGTTCTTTTCCCGGCTATGGCTACACCTTC
v_call: TRBV2; d_call: .; clone_size: .; j_call: TRBJ1-3; cdr3_aa: CASEGRISGNTIYF; cdr3_nt: TGTGCCAGCGAGGGCAGGATCTCTGGAAACACCATATATTTT
v_call: TRBV19; d_call: TRBD2; clone_size: few; j_call: TRBJ2-1; cdr3_aa: CASSPLAGGYNEQFF; cdr3_nt: TGTGCCAGTAGTCCACTAGCGGGGGGGTACAATGAGCAGTTCTTC
v_call: TRBV24-1; d_call: .; clone_size: .; j_call: TRBJ2-6; cdr3_aa: CATSDLHCGAFSGANVLTF; cdr3_nt: TGTGCCACCAGTGATTTGCACTGCGGTGCGTTCTCTGGGGCCAACGTCCTGACTTTC
v_call: TRBV7-9; d_call: TRBD2; clone_size: .; j_call: TRBJ2-5; cdr3_aa: CASSLLGLVGQETQYF; cdr3_nt: TGTGCCAGCAGCTTGTTAGGACTAGTCGGTCAAGAGACCCAGTACTTC
v_call: TRBV6-1; d_call: TRBD1; clone_size: .; j_call: TRBJ2-7; cdr3_aa: CASSEAGQGSEQYF; cdr3_nt: TGTGCCAGCAGTGAAGCGGGACAGGGAAGCGAGCAGTACTTC
v_call: TRBV10-3; d_call: TRBD2; clone_size: few; j_call: TRBJ2-1; cdr3_aa: CAISEGRGAANEQFF; cdr3_nt: TGTGCCATCAGTGAAGGGCGGGGGGCGGCAAATGAGCAGTTCTTC
v_call: TRBV19; d_call: .; clone_size: few; j_call: TRBJ1-4; cdr3_aa: CASSPGGVANEKLFF; cdr3_nt: TGTGCCAGTAGCCCAGGAGGGGTAGCTAATGAAAAACTGTTTTTT
v_call: TRBV6-5; d_call: .; clone_size: .; j_call: TRBJ1-2; cdr3_aa: CASSARQSRDGYTF; cdr3_nt: TGTGCCAGCAGCGCCAGACAGAGCCGAGATGGCTACACCTTC
v_call: TRBV5-1; d_call: .; clone_size: .; j_call: TRBJ1-1; cdr3_aa: CASSLERVNTEAFF; cdr3_nt: TGCGCCAGCAGCTTGGAGAGGGTCAACACTGAAGCTTTCTTT
v_call: TRBV19; d_call: TRBD1; clone_size: few; j_call: TRBJ2-7; cdr3_aa: CASRVGQGPYEQYF; cdr3_nt: TGTGCCAGTAGGGTGGGACAGGGCCCCTACGAGCAGTACTTC
v_call: TRBV16; d_call: TRBD1; clone_size: once; j_call: TRBJ2-2; cdr3_aa: CASSHGADRRTGELFF; cdr3_nt: TGTGCCAGCAGCCACGGCGCGGACAGGAGAACCGGGGAGCTGTTTTTT
v_call: TRBV15; d_call: .; clone_size: .; j_call: TRBJ1-5; cdr3_aa: CATSRGGRAKGSNQPQHF; cdr3_nt: TGTGCCACCAGCAGAGGGGGGCGCGCGAAAGGGAGCAATCAGCCCCAGCATTTT
v_call: TRBV6-1; d_call: .; clone_size: .; j_call: TRBJ1-2; cdr3_aa: CASSEALRGYGYTF; cdr3_nt: TGTGCCAGCAGTGAAGCGCTTCGGGGGTATGGCTACACCTTC
v_call: TRBV9; d_call: .; clone_size: .; j_call: TRBJ2-5; cdr3_aa: CASSVEGTSRETQYF; cdr3_nt: TGTGCCAGCAGCGTGGAAGGGACTTCCCGCGAGACCCAGTACTTC